Shown below are 5 T cell receptor beta chains from a single sample sequenced in a study of human T cells and chemical hapten exposure. Using its own MiXCR run on the RACE reads, TCRdb lists one record per CDR3 protein. This sample has 250,000 or so distinct CDR3 sequences, with 7.7% found just once. Sample time point: pre-sensitization, week 0. Treatment noted: therapeutic diphenylcyclopropenone sensitization with weekly scalp DPC. The source was whole blood, collected in connection with sensitization to the hapten diphenylcyclopropenone (DPC). The receptors originated from a man aged 18 to 30 with alopecia areata. Some clones in this sample may be carry-over from other donors' samples.

This clonotype has a handful of counts. This chain connects TRBV6-1 to TRBJ1-5; D uncertain. Trimming took off 3 bases at V and 4 bases at J, with 13 bases between the two ends. CDR3 length equals 15 residues. The germline gives CDR1 MNHNS, CDR2 SASEGT. The CDR3 protein is CASSEADGRNQPQHF. For the CDR3, the DNA is TGTGCCAGCAGTGAGGCGGACGGAAGAAATCAGCCCCAGCATTTT.

This clonotype turned up a few times. The CDR3 spells CASSPWTSGVTDTQYF. The CDR3 DNA follows: TGTGCCAGCAGCCCCTGGACTAGCGGGGTCACAGATACGCAGTATTTT. The chain joins TRBV3-1 to TRBJ2-3, with TRBD2 identical over 12 bases. V was clipped by 4 bases and J by 2 bases; unmatched bases: 4. The germline gives CDR1 LGHDT, CDR2 YNNKEL (reference sequence). The CDR3 loop spans 16 amino acids.

There are a few counts of this clonotype. The chain uses TRBV20-1 and TRBJ1-4; D ambiguous. This CDR3 region has 13 residues. V dropped 2 bases and J dropped 3 bases, with 7 bases sitting between them. CDR1 and CDR2 (germline): DFQATT, SNEGSKA (reference sequence). The CDR3 sequence is CSARKGPNEKLFF. The CDR3 DNA reads as TGCAGTGCTAGAAAAGGGCCTAATGAAAAACTGTTTTTT.

In this sample, this clonotype turned up a few times. This chain joins TRBV6-1 and TRBJ2-3; possible D gene TRBD1, 6 bases. This CDR3 has 13 residues. Trimming removed 1 base at V and 6 bases at J, with 8 bases between. Germline assignment: CDR1 MNHNS and CDR2 SASEGT. CDR3 sequence: CASSEEGHDTQYF. CDR3 bases: TGTGCCAGCAGTGAAGAGGGACACGATACGCAGTATTTT.

This clonotype was observed a handful of times. This rearrangement joins TRBV27 to TRBJ2-5; 7 bases agree with TRBD2. This CDR3 comprises 13 residues. Germline V gene sequence: CDR1 MNHEY, CDR2 SMNVEV (reference sequence). The ends lost 8 bases at V and 2 bases at J; junction bases unmatched: 5. The CDR3 region has the DNA TGTGCCAGCGGGCGGGGGTTACAAGAGACCCAGTACTTC. Translated, it gives CASGRGLQETQYF.